Each of the 21 T cell receptor beta chains below was sequenced from the same sample in a study. TCRdb ran MiXCR on the 5' RACE reads and lists one entry per CDR3 protein. Here the sample spans under 15,000 distinct CDR3 sequences, approximately 50% being singletons. Tregs were sorted as CD4+CD25+CD127-/low cells. Sequenced sample: tumor-infiltrating Tregs sorted from the breast tumor. These receptors came from a female donor with breast cancer.

In its sample, this clonotype was seen a few times. This chain connects TRBV7-2 to TRBJ2-5; 10 bases are a match to TRBD2. The germline CDR1 and CDR2 sequences are SGHTA and FQGNSA. Trimming cost V 7 bases and J 1 base; bases outside gene matches: 6. This CDR3 spans 15 amino acids. The CDR3 reads CASTSRLAGQETQYF. CDR3 bases: TGTGCCAGCACCTCACGACTAGCGGGCCAAGAGACCCAGTACTTC.

The chain couples TRBV6-2 or TRBV6-3 to TRBJ2-7, with 7 bases lining up with TRBD2. The CDR3 loop spans 14 amino acids. CDR1 and CDR2 from the germline V gene are MNHEY and SVGEGT. V shed 5 bases, J shed 2 bases, and the junction held 6 bases outside the gene matches. CDR3 sequence: CASSSPSGTYEQYV. For the CDR3, the DNA is TGTGCCAGCAGTAGCCCTAGCGGAACCTACGAGCAGTACGTC.

This sequence joins TRBV7-9 and TRBJ2-1; TRBD2 matches at 9 bases. In germline, CDR1 is SEHNR, CDR2 FQNEAQ (reference sequence). With V trimmed by 1 base and J by 2 bases, 6 bases remained unmatched. CDR3 size: 17 residues. DNA of the CDR3: TGTGCCAGCAGCTTAGGCGGCGCGGGAGGGCCCTACAATGAGCAGTTCTTC. Translation gives CASSLGGAGGPYNEQFF.

This clonotype was seen only a few times. The chain links TRBV6-6 to TRBJ2-2; 7 positions match TRBD1. The V gene end was trimmed by 8 bases and the J gene end by 1 base; junction bases not matched to a gene: 4. Germline CDR1 and CDR2: MNHNY and SVGAGI (reference sequence). This CDR3 comprises 14 residues. This CDR3 reads CASCRQGNTGELFF. The CDR3 DNA is TGTGCCAGCTGTAGACAGGGGAACACCGGGGAGCTGTTTTTT.

In this sample, this clonotype turned up once. The rearrangement links TRBV4-3 to TRBJ2-7; D call uncertain. Germline-derived CDR1 and CDR2 are LGHNA and YSLEER. This CDR3 is built from 12 residues. The V and J ends lost 2 bases and 7 bases respectively, with 9 bases between them. The CDR3 nucleotides read TGCGCCAGCAGCCAAACCGGTGGGGAGCAGTACGTC. It specifies CASSQTGGEQYV.

The chain is built from TRBV29-1 and TRBJ2-3; TRBD2 matches 7 bases. In germline, CDR1 is SQVTM, CDR2 ANQGSEA. The ends lost 6 bases at V and 5 bases at J; junction bases unmatched: 5. This CDR3 is built from 12 residues. CDR3 protein: CSVMPSGDTQYF. In DNA form, the CDR3 reads TGCAGCGTCATGCCTAGCGGAGATACGCAGTATTTT.

This clonotype was found once. The V gene is TRBV6-2 or TRBV6-3, the J gene TRBJ2-1; D is unresolved. This CDR3 is 13 amino acids long. V lost 6 bases, J lost 6 bases, and 12 bases lay in between. Germline-derived CDR1 and CDR2 are MNHEY and SVGEGT. DNA of the CDR3: TGTGCCAGCAGCACCGGAACTCGCAATGAGCAGTTCTTC. Its protein is CASSTGTRNEQFF.

This clonotype has a handful of counts. The chain is built from TRBV12-3 or TRBV12-4 and TRBJ1-2, with 8 bases that match TRBD1. This CDR3 is built from 13 residues. The junction had 1 base not matched to a gene; V was cut back by 3 bases and J by 4 bases. CDR3 sequence: CASSLGTGYGYTF. Here the CDR3 DNA reads TGTGCCAGCAGTTTGGGGACAGGCTATGGCTACACCTTC.

The chain is built from TRBV4-1 and TRBJ2-1, with TRBD2 matching 7 bases. V dropped 0 bases and J dropped 3; count of bases not matched to a gene: 5. The CDR3 is made up of 16 amino acids. Germline V gene sequence: CDR1 MGHRA, CDR2 YSYEKL. The CDR3 sequence: CASSQDPSGFYNEQFF. The CDR3 coding sequence is TGCGCCAGCAGCCAAGACCCTAGCGGATTCTACAATGAGCAGTTCTTC.

The gene calls are TRBV20-1 and TRBJ1-4; D is unresolved. The CDR3 is made up of 14 amino acids. Per the germline V gene, CDR1 is DFQATT and CDR2 is SNEGSKA (reference sequence). V was shortened by 6 bases and J by 10 bases, with 21 bases between the two germline ends. CDR3 nucleotides: TGCAGTGCCCCGTACGGGCAGAGCGTGGGAAAACTGTTTTTT. This translates into CSAPYGQSVGKLFF.

This chain uses TRBV6-5 with TRBJ2-1; D might be TRBD2 (5 bases). In germline, CDR1 is MNHEY, CDR2 SVGAGI. Trimming removed 8 bases at V and 9 bases at J, with 14 bases between. This CDR3 is built from 12 residues. The chain's CDR3 is CASRPIRGEQFF. CDR3 in DNA: TGTGCCAGCCGTCCGATCCGGGGTGAGCAGTTCTTC.

The chain employs TRBV7-2 and TRBJ2-7, with unresolved D. Germline V gene data show CDR1 as SGHTA and CDR2 as FQGNSA. The germline V and J ends were trimmed by 5 bases and 3 bases, with 8 bases remaining between them. The CDR3 totals 12 residues. The chain's CDR3 is CASSPRNYEQYF. The DNA for the CDR3 is TGTGCCAGCAGCCCTAGGAACTACGAGCAGTACTTC.

This clonotype has only a few counts. The chain combines TRBV6-5 with TRBJ2-1; 8 nucleotides match TRBD2. This CDR3 comprises 15 residues. Looked up from germline, CDR1 is MNHEY and CDR2 is SVGAGI. V was pared by 2 bases and J by 8 bases, with 8 bases of the junction left unmatched. CDR3 bases: TGTGCCAGCAGTTACCGGGGGGGCTCTTTGGATGAGCAGTTCTTC. Its translation: CASSYRGGSLDEQFF.

V is TRBV4-3 and J is TRBJ2-3; D is unclear. Germline loops: CDR1 LGHNA, CDR2 YSLEER. The length of the CDR3 is 17 residues. Deletions cut 4 bases from V and 1 base from J, with 18 bases between. CDR3 in DNA: TGCGCCAGCAGCCGATCGACGGTGGGTTGGGGCACAGATACGCAGTATTTT. Protein sequence: CASSRSTVGWGTDTQYF.

The gene calls are TRBV6-2 or TRBV6-3 and TRBJ2-3; D is perhaps TRBD2 (6 bases). V was pared by 4 bases and J by 14 bases, with 16 bases between. The CDR3 extends over 12 amino acids. Germline V gives CDR1 MNHEY, CDR2 SVGEGT. In DNA, the CDR3 is TGTGCCAGCAGTTCAAAGGGCCCGGAGGGGTATTTT. It translates to CASSSKGPEGYF.

The CDR3 loop reads CASSLTRGSEQYF. For the CDR3, the DNA is TGTGCCAGCAGCTTAACCCGGGGCTCCGAGCAGTACTTC. This chain connects TRBV11-3 to TRBJ2-7, with D possibly being TRBD1 or TRBD2 (5 bases each). The germline CDR1 and CDR2 sequences are SGHNT and YENEEA. Deletions cut 2 bases from V and 6 bases from J, with 11 bases between. This CDR3 region has 13 residues.

This clonotype came up once. The gene calls are TRBV4-1 and TRBJ1-1; D not resolved. Trimming removed 0 bases from V and 1 base from J, with 15 bases in between. The CDR3 is made up of 17 amino acids. Germline V gives CDR1 MGHRA, CDR2 YSYEKL. CDR3 DNA sequence: TGCGCCAGCAGCCAAGAGTTCGGGAGACTAGGGAACACTGAAGCTTTCTTT. Encoded protein: CASSQEFGRLGNTEAFF.

Remarks on this clonotype: The CDR3 carries no conserved terminal phenylalanine or tryptophan, so it likely arises from a read error. The chain combines TRBV7-3 with TRBJ2-7; no clear D. Germline assignment: CDR1 SGHTA and CDR2 FQGTGA. This CDR3 has 13 amino acids. V was pared by 0 bases and J by 3 bases, with 6 bases between. CDR3 sequence reads: CASSLTPDYEQYL. DNA of the CDR3: TGTGCCAGCAGCTTAACCCCTGACTACGAGCAGTACCTC.

The chain is built from TRBV7-2 and TRBJ2-5; D is perhaps TRBD2 (7 bases). This CDR3 region has 14 residues. V lost 5 bases and J 5 bases, leaving 15 bases between the germline ends. CDR1 and CDR2 (germline): SGHTA, FQGNSA. CDR3 amino acids: CASSAQGRGETQYF. CDR3 in DNA: TGTGCCAGCAGCGCCCAGGGGAGGGGGGAGACCCAGTACTTC.

This clonotype was recorded only once. The gene calls are TRBV5-4 and TRBJ2-1; a weak D match, TRBD2 (5 bases). The CDR3 loop spans 16 amino acids. Deletions cut 4 bases from V and 5 bases from J, with 19 bases between. CDR1 and CDR2 from the germline V gene are SGHNT and YYREEE (reference sequence). The CDR3: CASSEPFRGVNNEQFF. DNA of the CDR3: TGTGCCAGCAGCGAACCGTTTCGGGGTGTAAACAATGAGCAGTTCTTC.

The chain couples TRBV20-1 to TRBJ1-4; D ambiguous. Germline V gene data show CDR1 as DFQATT and CDR2 as SNEGSKA (reference sequence). This CDR3 is built from 15 residues. V lost 5 bases, J lost 0 bases, and 13 bases lay in between. The CDR3 bases are TGCAGTGCTGAGGGCGGCAGGACAACTAATGAAAAACTGTTTTTT. Amino acid sequence: CSAEGGRTTNEKLFF.